The 5 T cell receptor beta chains below come from one sample, sequenced in a study of blood T cell repertoires in COVID-19. The protocol was immunoSEQ multiplex PCR, while the TCRdb copy is restricted to in-frame clones and leaves out a portion. The sample lists about 130,000 clones; less than 85% were seen once. Material: peripheral blood. The receptor set was obtained from a woman aged 60-75 years with acute or convalescent COVID-19.

This sequence joins TRBV30 and TRBJ1-1; D ambiguous. This CDR3 comprises 14 residues. Trimming stripped 3 bases from V and 4 bases from J, with 15 bases between. Germline loops: CDR1 GTSNPN, CDR2 SVGIG (reference sequence). The CDR3 loop is CAWRIAALSTEAFF. CDR3 nucleotide sequence: TGTGCCTGGAGGATCGCGGCGTTGAGCACTGAAGCTTTCTTT.

For the CDR3, the DNA is TGTGCCAGTAGTATAGGGGAGCACCAATCCGGGGAGCTGTTTTTT. Its protein is CASSIGEHQSGELFF. The genes are TRBV19 and TRBJ2-2, with D perhaps matching TRBD2 (5 bases). Germline CDR1 and CDR2: LNHDA and SQIVND (reference sequence). The V end was cut by 1 base, the J end by 6 bases, with 12 bases between. The CDR3 totals 15 residues.

The V and J genes are TRBV19 and TRBJ1-2, with 8 bases identical to TRBD1. The CDR3 covers 15 residues. V shed 5 bases and J 6 bases; nucleotides not matched to a gene: 11. Germline V gene lookup returns CDR1 LNHDA and CDR2 SQIVND (reference sequence). This CDR3 is CASSFQGASVHGYTF. For the CDR3, the DNA is TGTGCCAGTAGTTTTCAGGGGGCGAGTGTGCATGGCTACACCTTC. The full variable domain, completed using reference TRBV19 and TRBJ1-2, is DGGITQSPKYLFRKEGQNVTLSCEQNLNHDAMYWYRQDPGQGLRLIYYSQIVNDFQKGDIAEGYSVSREKKESFPLTVTSAQKNPTAFYLCASSFQGASVHGYTFGSGTRLTVV.

The chain carries TRBV2 and TRBJ1-5; a weak D match, TRBD1 (5 bases). V lost 10 bases and J lost 0, with 13 bases in between. The CDR3 loop spans 14 amino acids. Looked up from germline, CDR1 is SNHLY and CDR2 is FYNNEI. The CDR3 sequence: CATTDDYSNQPQHF. The CDR3 nucleotides read TGTGCCACGACAGACGATTATAGCAATCAGCCCCAGCATTTT.

The chain has TRBV6-5 and TRBJ1-4; no firm D call. The CDR3 runs to 15 residues. CDR1 and CDR2 from the germline V gene are MNHEY and SVGAGI. V was pared by 5 bases and J by 3 bases, with 13 bases between. The CDR3 nucleotides read TGTGCCAGCAGTCTGTCGGGTGGAGCTAATGAAAAACTGTTTTTT. Amino acid sequence: CASSLSGGANEKLFF.